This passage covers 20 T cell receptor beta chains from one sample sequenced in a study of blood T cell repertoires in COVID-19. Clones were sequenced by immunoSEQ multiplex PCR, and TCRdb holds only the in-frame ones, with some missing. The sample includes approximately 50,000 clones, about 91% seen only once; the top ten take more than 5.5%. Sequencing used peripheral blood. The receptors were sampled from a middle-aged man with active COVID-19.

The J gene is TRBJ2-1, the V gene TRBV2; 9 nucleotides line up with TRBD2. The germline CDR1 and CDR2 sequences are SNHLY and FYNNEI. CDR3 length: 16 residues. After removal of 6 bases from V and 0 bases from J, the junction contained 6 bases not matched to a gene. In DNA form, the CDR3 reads TGTGCCAGCAGGAGGGATAGCGGGAGCTCCTACAATGAGCAGTTCTTC. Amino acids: CASRRDSGSSYNEQFF.

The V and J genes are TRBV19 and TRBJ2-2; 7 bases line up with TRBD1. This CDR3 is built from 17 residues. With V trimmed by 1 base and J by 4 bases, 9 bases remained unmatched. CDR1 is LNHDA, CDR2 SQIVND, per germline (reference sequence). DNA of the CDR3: TGTGCCAGTAGTATAGTGGGGACAGCGATGGGCACCGGGGAGCTGTTTTTT. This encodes CASSIVGTAMGTGELFF.

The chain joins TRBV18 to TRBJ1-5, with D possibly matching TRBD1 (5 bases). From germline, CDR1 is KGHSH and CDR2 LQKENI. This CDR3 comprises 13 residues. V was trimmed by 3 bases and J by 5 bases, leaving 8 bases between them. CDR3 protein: CASSPDTYQPQHF. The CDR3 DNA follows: TGTGCCAGCTCACCGGACACGTATCAGCCCCAGCATTTT.

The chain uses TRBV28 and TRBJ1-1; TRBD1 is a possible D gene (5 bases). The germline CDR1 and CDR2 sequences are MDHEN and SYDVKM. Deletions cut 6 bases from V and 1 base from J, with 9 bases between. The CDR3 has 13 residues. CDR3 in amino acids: CASRYRTNTEAFF. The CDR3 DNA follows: TGTGCCAGCAGATACAGGACGAACACTGAAGCTTTCTTT.

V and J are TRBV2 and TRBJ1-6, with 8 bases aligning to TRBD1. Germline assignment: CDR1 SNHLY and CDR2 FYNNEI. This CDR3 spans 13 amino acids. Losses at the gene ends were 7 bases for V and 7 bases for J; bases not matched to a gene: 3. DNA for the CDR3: TGTGCCAGCAACGACAGGGGCAATTCACCCCTCCACTTT. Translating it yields CASNDRGNSPLHF.

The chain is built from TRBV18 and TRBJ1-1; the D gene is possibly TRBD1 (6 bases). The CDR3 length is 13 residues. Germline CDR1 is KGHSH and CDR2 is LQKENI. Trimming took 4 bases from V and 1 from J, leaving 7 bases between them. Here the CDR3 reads CASSRTANTEAFF. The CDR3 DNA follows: TGTGCCAGCTCACGGACAGCGAACACTGAAGCTTTCTTT.

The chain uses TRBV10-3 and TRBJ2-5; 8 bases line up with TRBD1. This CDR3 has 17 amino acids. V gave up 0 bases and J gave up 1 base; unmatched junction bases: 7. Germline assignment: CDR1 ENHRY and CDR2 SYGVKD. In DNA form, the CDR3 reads TGTGCCATCAGTGAGTCGACCGGACAGGGTGGCCAAGAGACCCAGTACTTC. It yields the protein CAISESTGQGGQETQYF.

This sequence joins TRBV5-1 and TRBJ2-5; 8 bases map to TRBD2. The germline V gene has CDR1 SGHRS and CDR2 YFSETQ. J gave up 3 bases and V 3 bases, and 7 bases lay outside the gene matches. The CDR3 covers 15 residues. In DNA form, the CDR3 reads TGCGCCAGCAGCTGGCGGGGGGCTAGGGAAGAGACCCAGTACTTC. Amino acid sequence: CASSWRGAREETQYF.

The CDR3 sequence is CASSKPQAEQFF. The DNA of the CDR3 is TGTGCCAGCAGCAAACCCCAGGCTGAGCAGTTCTTC. The gene calls are TRBV21-1 and TRBJ2-1; the D call in the table, TRBD1, was not verified against the DNA. TRBV21-1 is given as a pseudogene. The CDR3 has 12 amino acids.

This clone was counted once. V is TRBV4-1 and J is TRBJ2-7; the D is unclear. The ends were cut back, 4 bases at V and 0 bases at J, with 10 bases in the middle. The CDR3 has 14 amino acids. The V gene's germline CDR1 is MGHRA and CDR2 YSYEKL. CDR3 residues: CASSPTGPSYEQYF. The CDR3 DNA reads TGCGCCAGCAGCCCTACGGGTCCCTCCTACGAGCAGTACTTC.

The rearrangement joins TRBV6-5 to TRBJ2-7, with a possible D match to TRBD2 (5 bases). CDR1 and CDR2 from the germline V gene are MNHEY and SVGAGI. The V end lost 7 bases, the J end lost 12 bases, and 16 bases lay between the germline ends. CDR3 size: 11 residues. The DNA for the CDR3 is TGTGCCAGCATCGAGGGCCTCTTTTCGTACTTC. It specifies CASIEGLFSYF.

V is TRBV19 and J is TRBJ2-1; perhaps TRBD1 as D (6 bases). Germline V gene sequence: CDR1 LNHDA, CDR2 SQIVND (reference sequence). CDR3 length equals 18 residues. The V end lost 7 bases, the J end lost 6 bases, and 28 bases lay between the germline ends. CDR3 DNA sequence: TGTGCCAGTACCCAGAGGGCAGGGGCCGTCCCTGGAGGCAATGAGCAGTTCTTC. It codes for CASTQRAGAVPGGNEQFF.

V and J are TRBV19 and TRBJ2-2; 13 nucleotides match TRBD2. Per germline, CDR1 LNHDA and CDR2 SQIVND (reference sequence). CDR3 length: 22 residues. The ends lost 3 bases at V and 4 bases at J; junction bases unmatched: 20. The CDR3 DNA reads TGTGCCAGTAGTATCCCCACGGGACTAGCGGGACAATATCCGACGGGCACCGGGGAGCTGTTTTTT. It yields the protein CASSIPTGLAGQYPTGTGELFF.

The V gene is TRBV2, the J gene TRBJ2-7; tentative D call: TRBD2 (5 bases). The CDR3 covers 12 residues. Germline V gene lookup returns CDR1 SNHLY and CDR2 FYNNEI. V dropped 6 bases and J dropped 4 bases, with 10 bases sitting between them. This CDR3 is CASRADGYEQYF. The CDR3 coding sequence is TGTGCCAGCAGAGCGGACGGGTACGAGCAGTACTTC.

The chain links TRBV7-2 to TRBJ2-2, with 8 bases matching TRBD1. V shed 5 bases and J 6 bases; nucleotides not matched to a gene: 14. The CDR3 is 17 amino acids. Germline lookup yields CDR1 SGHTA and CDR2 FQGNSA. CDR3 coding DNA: TGTGCCAGCAGCCCGACCTCGGACAGGGCAATCGCCGGGGAGCTGTTTTTT. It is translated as CASSPTSDRAIAGELFF. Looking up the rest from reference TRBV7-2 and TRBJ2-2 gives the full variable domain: GAGVSQSPSNKVTEKGKDVELRCDPISGHTALYWYRQSLGQGLEFLIYFQGNSAPDKSGLPSDRFSAERTGGSVSTLTIQRTQQEDSAVYLCASSPTSDRAIAGELFFGEGSRLTVL.

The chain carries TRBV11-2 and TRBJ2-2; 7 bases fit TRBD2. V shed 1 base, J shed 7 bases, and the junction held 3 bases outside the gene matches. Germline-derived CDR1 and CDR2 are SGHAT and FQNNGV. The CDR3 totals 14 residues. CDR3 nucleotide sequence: TGTGCCAGCAGCTTAGTTAGCGGGCTCGGGGAGCTGTTTTTT. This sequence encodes CASSLVSGLGELFF.

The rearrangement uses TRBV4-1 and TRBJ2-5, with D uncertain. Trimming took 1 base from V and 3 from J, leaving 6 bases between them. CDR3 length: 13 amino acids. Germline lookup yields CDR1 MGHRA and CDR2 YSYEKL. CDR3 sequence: CASSQAPEETQYF. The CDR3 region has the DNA TGCGCCAGCAGCCAAGCCCCCGAAGAGACCCAGTACTTC.

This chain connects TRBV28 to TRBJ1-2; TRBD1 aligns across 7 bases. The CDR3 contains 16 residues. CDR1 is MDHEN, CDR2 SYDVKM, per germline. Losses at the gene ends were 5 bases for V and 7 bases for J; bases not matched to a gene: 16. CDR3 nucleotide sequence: TGTGCCAGCAGTCCAAACCGACAGGGAACGGTTGTTGGCTACACCTTC. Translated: CASSPNRQGTVVGYTF.

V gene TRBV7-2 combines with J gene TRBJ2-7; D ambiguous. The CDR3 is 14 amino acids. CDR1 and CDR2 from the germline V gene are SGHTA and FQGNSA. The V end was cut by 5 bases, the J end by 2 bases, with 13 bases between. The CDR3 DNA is TGTGCCAGCAGCCCGGGTCCAGCCCCCTACGAGCAGTACTTC. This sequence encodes CASSPGPAPYEQYF.

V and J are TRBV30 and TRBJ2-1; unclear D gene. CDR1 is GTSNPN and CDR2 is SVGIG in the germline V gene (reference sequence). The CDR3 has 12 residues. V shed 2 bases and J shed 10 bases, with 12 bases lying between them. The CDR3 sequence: CAWSPVLSEQFF. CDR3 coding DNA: TGTGCCTGGAGTCCAGTCCTTAGCGAGCAGTTCTTC.